Listed here is a single TCR beta chain. The germline V and J ends were trimmed by 1 base and 0 bases, with 18 bases remaining between them. This CDR3 spans 19 amino acids. Germline V gene lookup returns CDR1 KGHSH and CDR2 LQKENI. Treatment in this sample: over 15 received Ad26.COV2.S at low or high dose, single or two shots; 5 received placebo; per-sample allocation not given. The samples were gathered on day 63 after the first injection of vaccine or placebo. Only in-frame clones appear in the TCRdb table, and some are missing; sequencing was by immunoSEQ multiplex PCR. The data show roughly 500,000 clones, approximately 89% seen once. This entry is derived from a study of Ad26.COV2.S vaccination and SARS-CoV-2 variants.

The chain carries TRBV18 and TRBJ1-4; D gene unclear. The source of this sequence is a person aged 18-65 years who received the Ad26.COV2.S COVID-19 vaccine or a placebo. The material sequenced was peripheral blood, taken in a trial of Ad26.COV2.S vaccine versus placebo. The CDR3 coding sequence is TGTGCCAGCTCACCACAACCGCATTTTGGGCTTGCAACTAATGAAAAACTGTTTTTT. This encodes CASSPQPHFGLATNEKLFF. Looking up the rest from reference TRBV18 and TRBJ1-4 gives the full variable domain: NAGVMQNPRHLVRRRGQEARLRCSPMKGHSHVYWYRQLPEEGLKFMVYLQKENIIDESGMPKERFSAEFPKEGPSILRIQQVVRGDSAAYFCASSPQPHFGLATNEKLFFGSGTQLSVL.